The T cell receptor (beta chain) under discussion was sequenced for a study of cytomegalovirus exposure and HLA in healthy donors. V lost 8 bases and J lost 3; bases outside the gene matches: 5. CDR3 length equals 13 residues. CDR1 is KGHSH and CDR2 is LQKENI in the germline V gene. In the PCR, 60 Vbeta and 13 Jbeta primers were used. Assay used: immunoSEQ multiplex PCR; TCRdb lists only in-frame clones, some missing. This table holds 100,000 to 150,000 clones, more than 75% found once. The study's findings and limits: A later analysis found common viral pathogens apparently linked to several of the most significant clusters.

Concerning this clone itself: What it binds is not known.

Sequencing used PBMCs. The rearrangement uses TRBV18 and TRBJ2-3, with TRBD1 matching over 7 bases. The sequence derives from a man aged 18-30 years in good health and CMV-seronegative. CDR3 residues: CASHRGGTDTQYF. CDR3 DNA sequence: TGTGCCAGCCACAGGGGTGGTACAGATACGCAGTATTTT.